Presented here are 19 T cell receptor beta chains from one specimen sequenced in a study of long-term antiretroviral therapy in people with HIV. With survey level as its setting, the immunoSEQ assay was v3.0. Sequenced by immunoSEQ multiplex PCR; TCRdb stores in-frame clones only, minus some. This table has around 21,000 clones, more than 70% appearing once. This sample comprised unsorted PBMCs, obtained at the start of antiretroviral therapy. The receptors shown here come from a man over 45 with HIV.

The chain combines TRBV7-2 with TRBJ2-6, with D unresolved. Trimming cost V 5 bases and J 0 bases, with 17 bases left between them. Germline V gene sequence: CDR1 SGHTA, CDR2 FQGNSA. CDR3 length equals 18 residues. Here the CDR3 DNA reads TGTGCCAGCAGCCCTTTAGGCAGGCTCAACTCTGGGGCCAACGTCCTGACTTTC. Translation gives CASSPLGRLNSGANVLTF. The whole variable domain, remainder taken from reference TRBV7-2 and TRBJ2-6, is GAGVSQSPSNKVTEKGKDVELRCDPISGHTALYWYRQSLGQGLEFLIYFQGNSAPDKSGLPSDRFSAERTGGSVSTLTIQRTQQEDSAVYLCASSPLGRLNSGANVLTFGAGSRLTVL.

The V and J genes are TRBV10-3 and TRBJ2-3; no definite D call. The CDR3 covers 15 residues. The germline V gene encodes CDR1 ENHRY and CDR2 SYGVKD. The V gene lost 1 base and the J gene lost 2 bases, with 10 bases spanning the gap. DNA for the CDR3: TGTGCCATCAGTGAGTATTTAGTCAACACAGATACGCAGTATTTT. Its protein product is CAISEYLVNTDTQYF.

V usage is TRBV5-6 and J usage is TRBJ2-7, with 9 bases identical to TRBD2. This CDR3 has 18 amino acids. Germline V CDR1 and CDR2: SGHDT, YYEEEE. Trimming removed 2 bases from V and 4 bases from J; junction bases left unmatched: 16. The CDR3 protein is CASSFSLGLAGAVYEQYF. CDR3 nucleotide sequence: TGTGCCAGCAGCTTCTCCTTGGGCTTAGCGGGAGCCGTTTACGAGCAGTACTTC.

The genes are TRBV11-3 and TRBJ2-1; 10 positions agree with TRBD2. Losses at the gene ends were 5 bases for V and 4 bases for J; bases not matched to a gene: 5. The CDR3 is 15 amino acids. The germline CDR1 and CDR2 sequences are SGHNT and YENEEA. The CDR3 DNA follows: TGTGCCAGCAGCCCCAGACTAGCGGGTTACAATGAGCAGTTCTTC. Translated, it gives CASSPRLAGYNEQFF.

This clone was counted a few times. The junction does not match germline at one end; this may be a read error. The chain is built from TRBV10-3 and TRBJ2-7; D might be TRBD2 (5 bases). Germline V gene lookup returns CDR1 ENHRY and CDR2 SYGVKD. The CDR3 spans 13 residues. Written as DNA, the CDR3 is TGTGCCAGCAGTTACTCGGGGAGTGGCGAGCAGTACTTC. Its protein is CASSYSGSGEQYF.

The chain couples TRBV2 to TRBJ1-5; D not resolved. Germline CDR1 is SNHLY and CDR2 is FYNNEI. CDR3 length: 15 amino acids. The V end was cut by 6 bases, the J end by 0 bases, with 12 bases between. The CDR3 nucleotides read TGTGCCAGCAGCGAGACACCGCTTAGCAATCAGCCCCAGCATTTT. Translated, it gives CASSETPLSNQPQHF.

This rearrangement joins TRBV4-3 to TRBJ2-7; 12 bases match TRBD2. There are 17 residues in the CDR3. V shed 4 bases, J shed 5 bases, and the junction held 12 bases outside the gene matches. CDR1 and CDR2 from the germline V gene are LGHNA and YSLEER. The CDR3 DNA follows: TGCGCCAGCAGCCCCAGACTAGCGGGAGCCCCTTTCCACGAGCAGTACTTC. It encodes CASSPRLAGAPFHEQYF.

This clone showed up just once. The rearrangement joins TRBV7-9 to TRBJ2-7, with D tentatively TRBD1 (5 bases). CDR1 and CDR2 from the germline V gene are SEHNR and FQNEAQ (reference sequence). Trimming removed 5 bases from V and 2 bases from J, with 16 bases in between. The CDR3 loop spans 15 amino acids. This CDR3 reads CASSPLLTATYEQYF. CDR3 sequence (DNA): TGTGCCAGCAGCCCGCTACTGACAGCCACCTACGAGCAGTACTTC.

In DNA form, the CDR3 reads TGTGCCAGCAGCTCGATCTACGAGCAGTACTTC. This gives the protein CASSSIYEQYF. The chain uses TRBV7-9 and TRBJ2-7; D not certain. Per germline, CDR1 SEHNR and CDR2 FQNEAQ (reference sequence). There are 11 residues in the CDR3. Trimming stripped 4 bases from V and 3 bases from J, with 4 bases between.

The chain couples TRBV7-2 to TRBJ2-7; no reliable D call. The CDR3 is made up of 13 amino acids. Between the trimmed V and J ends, which lost 0 bases and 3 bases, there was a span of 6 bases. Germline loops: CDR1 SGHTA, CDR2 FQGNSA. The CDR3 protein is CASSLARDYEQYF. CDR3 DNA sequence: TGTGCCAGCAGCTTAGCAAGGGACTACGAGCAGTACTTC.

The rearrangement links TRBV7-2 to TRBJ1-1; TRBD1 matches 7 bases. Trimming took 5 bases from V and 2 from J; bases not matched to a gene: 8. The CDR3 runs to 15 residues. CDR1 SGHTA and CDR2 FQGNSA come from the germline V gene. The CDR3 DNA reads as TGTGCCAGCAGCCCACGACAGGGTCGAAACACTGAAGCTTTCTTT. Its protein product is CASSPRQGRNTEAFF.

J is TRBJ2-7 and V is TRBV7-2; 7 bases align to TRBD2. From germline, CDR1 is SGHTA and CDR2 FQGNSA. CDR3 size: 15 residues. V was pared by 5 bases and J by 2 bases, with 9 bases of the junction left unmatched. CDR3 coding DNA: TGTGCCAGCAGCCGGATGGCGGGGGACCCCTACGAGCAGTACTTC. Translation: CASSRMAGDPYEQYF. The whole variable domain, remainder taken from reference TRBV7-2 and TRBJ2-7, is GAGVSQSPSNKVTEKGKDVELRCDPISGHTALYWYRQSLGQGLEFLIYFQGNSAPDKSGLPSDRFSAERTGGSVSTLTIQRTQQEDSAVYLCASSRMAGDPYEQYFGPGTRLTVT.

The CDR3 loop is CASKGDYEQYF. In nucleotides, the CDR3 is TGTGCCAGTAAAGGTGACTACGAGCAGTACTTC. The V gene is TRBV19, the J gene TRBJ2-7, with unresolved D. Germline V gene data show CDR1 as LNHDA and CDR2 as SQIVND (reference sequence). With 7 bases removed from V and 3 bases from J, the gap between germline ends came to 7 bases. This CDR3 is built from 11 residues. Using reference TRBV19 and TRBJ2-7 for the parts outside the CDR3, the full variable domain is DGGITQSPKYLFRKEGQNVTLSCEQNLNHDAMYWYRQDPGQGLRLIYYSQIVNDFQKGDIAEGYSVSREKKESFPLTVTSAQKNPTAFYLCASKGDYEQYFGPGTRLTVT.

The table lists this clone with a few counts. This rearrangement joins TRBV4-3 to TRBJ2-1; 10 positions agree with TRBD1. Germline CDR1 is LGHNA and CDR2 is YSLEER. Trimming at V came to 4 bases and at J to 7 bases, leaving 4 bases not matched to a gene. The length of the CDR3 is 14 residues. The CDR3 DNA reads as TGCGCCAGCAGCCGCGGGACAGGGGAAAATGAGCAGTTCTTC. Its translation: CASSRGTGENEQFF.

V and J are TRBV4-1 and TRBJ2-6; D may correspond to TRBD1 or TRBD2 (6 bases each). The V and J ends lost 2 bases and 3 bases respectively, with 20 bases between them. The CDR3 contains 19 residues. The germline CDR1 and CDR2 sequences are MGHRA and YSYEKL. This chain's CDR3 is CASSQRGGPGNSGANVLTF. CDR3 bases: TGCGCCAGCAGCCAAAGAGGGGGGCCAGGGAACAGTGGGGCCAACGTCCTGACTTTC.

The V call is TRBV28, the J call TRBJ1-3; D remains unclear. Germline CDR1 MDHEN, CDR2 SYDVKM. CDR3 size: 12 residues. The ends were cut back, 1 base at V and 4 bases at J, with 2 bases in the middle. The CDR3 reads CASSLSGNTIYF. In DNA, the CDR3 is TGTGCCAGCAGTTTATCCGGAAACACCATATATTTT. Full variable domain (rest looked up from reference TRBV28 and TRBJ1-3): DVKVTQSSRYLVKRTGEKVFLECVQDMDHENMFWYRQDPGLGLRLIYFSYDVKMKEKGDIPEGYSVSREKKERFSLILESASTNQTSMYLCASSLSGNTIYFGEGSWLTVV.

CDR3 nucleotides: TGTGCCAGTAGAACCCTTAGCGGGGGGGGAACAGATACGCAGTATTTT. Translating it yields CASRTLSGGGTDTQYF. This sequence joins TRBV19 and TRBJ2-3, with 11 bases that match TRBD2. Per the germline V gene, CDR1 is LNHDA and CDR2 is SQIVND (reference sequence). V dropped 6 bases and J dropped 3; count of bases not matched to a gene: 8. The CDR3 sequence is 16 residues long.

The chain is built from TRBV18 and TRBJ1-6, with D possibly TRBD1 on 6 matching bases. Germline CDR1 reads KGHSH; CDR2 reads LQKENI. Trimming took 5 bases from V and 10 from J, leaving 18 bases between them. The CDR3 extends over 15 amino acids. The CDR3 spells CASSTPGHNSSPLHF. In DNA, the CDR3 is TGTGCCAGCTCAACTCCGGGACACAACAGCTCACCCCTCCACTTT.

V gene TRBV27 combines with J gene TRBJ2-7, with TRBD1 matching 7 bases. Germline-derived CDR1 and CDR2 are MNHEY and SMNVEV (reference sequence). The junction had 15 bases not matched to a gene; V was cut back by 5 bases and J by 2 bases. The CDR3 consists of 17 residues. The CDR3 DNA reads TGTGCCAGCAGTCTATACCTCTCAGGGACAGAAACCTACGAGCAGTACTTC. Translation: CASSLYLSGTETYEQYF.